This entry lists 10 T cell receptor beta chains sequenced from one sample in a study of T cells in women clearing cervical HPV infection. Using immunoSEQ multiplex PCR, the repertoire was profiled, and TCRdb retains in-frame clones only, with some absent. The sample data list fewer than 25,000 clones. The sample taken for sequencing was blood buffy coat. These receptors were taken from a woman aged 18 to 75 with a cervical HPV16 infection that either progressed to CIN3+ or cleared (not recorded which).

On this clone: Read coverage stops 3 residues before the CDR3 terminus; the germline J gene supplies the remainder. The chain has TRBV12-3 or TRBV12-4 and TRBJ2-7; D perhaps matches TRBD2 (6 bases). The ends were cut back, 3 bases at V and 0 bases at J, with 9 bases in the middle. The length of the CDR3 is 14 residues. The CDR3 is CASSFRDSSYEQYF. The sequenced part of the CDR3 DNA is TGTGCCAGCAGTTTTCGGGACTCCTCCTACGAG.

About this clone itself: The missing CDR3 end, 3 residues past where the read stops, is filled in from the germline J gene. The chain has TRBV7-9 and TRBJ2-7, with 11 bases matching TRBD2. Germline V lookup: CDR1 SEHNR, CDR2 FQNEAQ (reference sequence). V trimming: 5 bases; J trimming: 5 bases; junction bases outside the gene matches: 8. This CDR3 region has 15 residues. The CDR3 reads CASSKVAGGLNEQYF. The CDR3 bases that were read are TGTGCCAGCAGCAAAGTAGCGGGGGGGCTGAACGAG. Together with reference TRBV7-9 and TRBJ2-7, the CDR3 gives the full variable domain: DTGVSQNPRHKITKRGQNVTFRCDPISEHNRLYWYRQTLGQGPEFLTYFQNEAQLEKSRLLSDRFSAERPKGSFSTLEIQRTEQGDSAMYLCASSKVAGGLNEQYFGPGTRLTVT.

A remark on this clone: Sequencing ends 3 residues short of the CDR3 end; the germline J gene provides the rest. In the same sample, other DNA sequences code for this CDR3. The chain couples TRBV30 to TRBJ1-3; 11 bases match TRBD1. This CDR3 has 16 residues. Germline-derived CDR1 and CDR2 are GTSNPN and SVGIG (reference sequence). V dropped 4 bases and J dropped 4; count of bases not matched to a gene: 9. CDR3 DNA, as far as it was read: TGTGCCTGGACCCCGGACAGGGGGCGTGCAGGAAACACC. Residues: CAWTPDRGRAGNT. The full CDR3 is CAWTPDRGRAGNTIYF. Using reference TRBV30 and TRBJ1-3 for the parts outside the CDR3, the full variable domain is SQTIHQWPATLVQPVGSPLSLECTVEGTSNPNLYWYRQAAGRGLQLLFYSVGIGQISSEVPQNLSASRPQDRQFILSSKKLLLSDSGFYLCAWTPDRGRAGNTIYFGEGSWLTVV.

As to this clone: The observed sequence ends 3 residues before the CDR3 terminus, with the missing tail filled in from the germline J gene. The V gene is TRBV23-1, the J gene TRBJ1-2, with TRBD1 matching 8 bases. TRBV23-1 falls under the ORF class, with uncertain function. The length of the CDR3 is 16 residues. CDR3 DNA (partial): TGCGCCAGCAGCCCCACCGCGGGACAGGCCACCTACGAC. It translates to CASSPTAGQATYD. The CDR3 in its entirety is CASSPTAGQATYDYTF.

In the case of this clone: The read ends 3 residues shy of where the CDR3 ends; the end is completed using the germline J gene. The chain recombines TRBV23-1 with TRBJ2-7; D is uncertain. TRBV23-1 is annotated as an ORF whose role is uncertain. V dropped 0 bases and J dropped 2 bases, with 8 bases sitting between them. The CDR3 contains 14 residues. The sequenced CDR3 bases are TGCGCCAGCAGTCAATCTTACAGACCCTACGAG. Its protein is CASSQSYRPYE. In full, the CDR3 reads CASSQSYRPYEQYF.

A word on this clone: A read error may account for a junction end that differs from germline. The sequenced part of the CDR3 DNA is TGCGCCAGCAGCCAACAGCAGGCTAACTATGGC. It encodes CASSQQQANYG. The whole CDR3 sequence is CASSQQQANYGYTF. The gene calls are TRBV4-2 and TRBJ1-2; D is unresolved. The CDR3 goes on 3 residues after the read ends, and that part is filled in from the germline J gene. The CDR3 consists of 14 residues. Germline V gene lookup returns CDR1 LGHNA and CDR2 YNFKEQ.

Remarks on this clone: Read sequence stops 3 residues before the CDR3 end, and the germline J gene provides the missing end. The V and J genes are TRBV18 and TRBJ1-2, with no clear D. CDR1 and CDR2 (germline): KGHSH, LQKENI. The CDR3 has 13 residues. The sequenced CDR3 bases are TGTGCCAGCTCCCCCGACATACCGAGGGGC. This encodes CASSPDIPRG. The entire CDR3 protein reads CASSPDIPRGYTF.

Concerning this clone itself: The missing CDR3 end, 3 residues past where the read stops, is filled in from the germline J gene. V is TRBV7-9 and J is TRBJ2-3; a weak D match, TRBD1 (5 bases). The CDR3 covers 15 residues. Between the trimmed V and J ends, which lost 5 bases and 3 bases, there was a span of 15 bases. Germline values: CDR1 SEHNR, CDR2 FQNEAQ (reference sequence). Here the CDR3 reads CASSPVLAGTDTQYF. The covered CDR3 bases are TGTGCCAGCAGCCCCGTTTTAGCAGGGACAGATACG.

As to this clone: Sequencing ends 3 residues short of the CDR3 end; the germline J gene provides the rest. This rearrangement joins TRBV23-1 to TRBJ2-1, with 8 bases aligning to TRBD1. TRBV23-1 belongs to the ORF category, with a function that is uncertain. The CDR3 runs 16 residues. J gave up 3 bases and V 3 bases, and 7 bases lay outside the gene matches. The CDR3 loop is CASSHPDRVVYNEQFF. The CDR3 bases that were read are TGCGCCAGCAGTCACCCGGACAGGGTCGTCTACAATGAG.

For this clone: The CDR3 is cut off 3 residues early in the read; its end comes from the germline J gene. The V and J genes are TRBV10-2 and TRBJ2-1; 7 bases map to TRBD2. J was trimmed by 5 bases and V by 8 bases; bases with no gene match: 3. CDR1 and CDR2 (germline): WSHSY, SAAADI. The CDR3 extends over 12 amino acids. The CDR3 protein is CASGRGNNEQFF. The sequenced CDR3 bases are TGCGCCAGCGGGCGGGGGAACAATGAG.